The 15 T cell receptor beta chains below come from one sample, sequenced in a study of T cell responses to AZD1222 COVID-19 vaccine. Clones were read by immunoSEQ multiplex PCR, and TCRdb kept only the in-frame ones, dropping some. Seen here are about 110,000 clones, about 90% observed once, and the top ten hold over 7%. The material was peripheral blood, obtained 28 days after the second AZD1222 dose. The receptors shown here come from an adult who received the AZD1222 COVID-19 vaccine.

The chain couples TRBV5-1 to TRBJ1-6; TRBD1 matches at 10 bases. The germline V gene has CDR1 SGHRS and CDR2 YFSETQ. V lost 0 bases, J lost 11 bases, and 5 bases stayed unmatched. There are 15 residues in the CDR3. This chain's CDR3 is CASSLAGGQGAPLHF. DNA of the CDR3: TGCGCCAGCAGCTTGGCCGGAGGACAGGGGGCACCCCTCCACTTT.

The chain carries TRBV28 and TRBJ1-4; a weak D match, TRBD1 (5 bases). The CDR3 is 16 residues long. V lost 5 bases and J 7 bases, leaving 20 bases between the germline ends. CDR1 and CDR2 from the germline V gene are MDHEN and SYDVKM. CDR3 residues: CASSPTRDPGGEKLFF. Here the CDR3 DNA reads TGTGCCAGCAGTCCGACCAGGGACCCCGGAGGTGAAAAACTGTTTTTT.

The chain is built from TRBV30 and TRBJ1-3; D uncertain. Trimming took off 2 bases at V and 2 bases at J, with 13 bases between the two ends. CDR3 length equals 15 residues. CDR1 is GTSNPN, CDR2 SVGIG, per germline (reference sequence). The chain's CDR3 is CAWSSGSIPGNTIYF. CDR3 nucleotides: TGTGCCTGGAGTAGTGGGAGCATACCTGGAAACACCATATATTTT.

In regard to this clone: This CDR3 is also generated by other DNA sequences in the sample. V usage is TRBV5-1 and J usage is TRBJ1-4, with 11 positions matching TRBD1. Looked up from germline, CDR1 is SGHRS and CDR2 is YFSETQ. V shed 4 bases, J shed 7 bases, and the junction held 6 bases outside the gene matches. The CDR3 sequence is 15 residues long. The CDR3 DNA reads TGCGCCAGCAGCAGGACAGGGGGCCGAGGTGAAAAACTGTTTTTT. Translated, it gives CASSRTGGRGEKLFF.

The V and J genes are TRBV7-2 and TRBJ2-7; TRBD1 agrees at 10 bases. There are 17 residues in the CDR3. Germline CDR1 reads SGHTA; CDR2 reads FQGNSA. Trimming removed 4 bases from V and 6 bases from J; junction bases left unmatched: 15. The CDR3 here is CASSSLQSGTGAGEQYF. The CDR3 DNA sequence: TGTGCCAGCAGCTCCTTACAATCCGGGACAGGGGCGGGCGAGCAGTACTTC.

Comment on this clone: A read error may account for a junction end that differs from germline. The chain employs TRBV6-6 and TRBJ1-1, with D uncertain. The CDR3 sequence is 10 residues long. CDR1 and CDR2 from the germline V gene are MNHNY and SVGAGI (reference sequence). The CDR3 region has the DNA TGTGCCAGCAGTTACACAGAAGCTTTCTTT. This codes for CASSYTEAFF.

V is TRBV5-1 and J is TRBJ2-7; the D is unclear. Per the germline V gene, CDR1 is SGHRS and CDR2 is YFSETQ. Trimming removed 0 bases at V and 3 bases at J, with 7 bases between. The CDR3 runs 13 residues. CDR3 bases: TGCGCCAGCAGCTTGGAGGCACGCTACGAGCAGTACTTC. Its protein is CASSLEARYEQYF.

V and J are TRBV3-1 (or the pseudogene TRBV3-2) and TRBJ1-2; D remains ambiguous. Germline loops: CDR1 LGHDT, CDR2 YNNKEL (reference sequence). The germline V and J ends were trimmed by 2 bases and 1 base, with 5 bases remaining between them. The CDR3 runs 13 residues. The CDR3 coding sequence is TGTGCCAGCAGCCAATACGGTAACTATGGCTACACCTTC. Translating it yields CASSQYGNYGYTF.

The rearrangement joins TRBV6-1 to TRBJ1-6, with D unclear. CDR3 length equals 14 residues. Germline values: CDR1 MNHNS, CDR2 SASEGT. Trimming stripped 2 bases from V and 7 bases from J, with 9 bases between. The CDR3 sequence: CASSENHGNSPLHF. In DNA, the CDR3 is TGTGCCAGCAGTGAAAATCACGGGAATTCACCCCTCCACTTT.

This clone occurred once. The V call is TRBV7-9, the J call TRBJ2-7, with TRBD1 as a possible D gene (6 bases). The ends were cut back, 10 bases at V and 1 base at J, with 14 bases in the middle. Germline loops: CDR1 SEHNR, CDR2 FQNEAQ (reference sequence). CDR3 length equals 13 residues. CDR3: CATTRGSSYEQYF. The CDR3 DNA follows: TGTGCCACCACGAGGGGGTCGTCCTACGAGCAGTACTTC.

In its sample, this clone was seen once. The CDR3 here is CATSRDRVGYGYTF. The CDR3 coding sequence is TGTGCCACCAGCAGAGATAGGGTTGGCTATGGCTACACCTTC. The genes are TRBV15 and TRBJ1-2; D remains ambiguous. CDR1 and CDR2 from the germline V gene are LNHNV and YYDKDF (reference sequence). The CDR3 sequence is 14 residues long. V dropped 0 bases and J dropped 4 bases, with 9 bases sitting between them.

The gene calls are TRBV6-2 or TRBV6-3 and TRBJ1-6; D remains ambiguous. CDR1 is MNHEY, CDR2 SVGEGT, per germline. The ends were cut back, 2 bases at V and 8 bases at J, with 13 bases in the middle. This CDR3 is built from 15 residues. CDR3 in DNA: TGTGCCAGCAGTTACACAATTCAAAGCGATTCACCCCTCCACTTT. It yields the protein CASSYTIQSDSPLHF.

The CDR3 region has the DNA TGCGCCAGCAGCCAGTGGATTGCAGATGGTACGCAGTATTTT. Translation: CASSQWIADGTQYF. This chain uses TRBV4-3 with TRBJ2-3; the D is unclear. This CDR3 has 14 residues. In germline, CDR1 is LGHNA, CDR2 YSLEER. Trimming shortened V by 3 bases and J by 8 bases, and 15 bases separated the two germline ends.

The rearrangement links TRBV5-6 to TRBJ1-2; D is perhaps TRBD1 (5 bases). The V end lost 4 bases, the J end lost 4 bases, and 14 bases lay between the germline ends. There are 14 residues in the CDR3. Germline values: CDR1 SGHDT, CDR2 YYEEEE. The CDR3 protein is CASSGWGKIYGYTF. In nucleotides, the CDR3 is TGTGCCAGCAGCGGGTGGGGGAAAATCTATGGCTACACCTTC.

This clone was observed once. The rearrangement uses TRBV9 and TRBJ1-4; tentatively, D is TRBD1 (5 bases). The V gene lost 4 bases and the J gene lost 0 bases, with 7 bases spanning the gap. Germline V gene sequence: CDR1 SGDLS, CDR2 YYNGEE. The CDR3 length is 14 residues. DNA for the CDR3: TGTGCCAGCAGCCGAGGGGCAACTAATGAAAAACTGTTTTTT. It translates to CASSRGATNEKLFF. The variable domain in full, with the rest retrieved from reference TRBV9 and TRBJ1-4, is DSGVTQTPKHLITATGQRVTLRCSPRSGDLSVYWYQQSLDQGLQFLIQYYNGEERAKGNILERFSAQQFPDLHSELNLSSLELGDSALYFCASSRGATNEKLFFGSGTQLSVL.